The present entry profiles one TCR beta chain with its context. Antigen: not known. The data are from a study of cytomegalovirus exposure and HLA in healthy donors. With 60 Vbeta and 13 Jbeta primers, the PCR was carried out. Here immunoSEQ multiplex PCR was the method, and the copy in TCRdb shows in-frame clones only, minus some. The table has about 130,000 clones, about 80% seen once. Overall study results and limits: A missense DCLRE1C variant was associated with V- and J-gene trimming of TCR beta chains in a later analysis, and an independent cohort replicated the association. Across all donors, roughly uniform sequencing depth was an assumption of the presence/absence analyses. A later analysis found most CMV-associated TCR beta chains apparently HLA-restricted.

The sequencing input was PBMCs. The TCR originated in a man aged 25 to 40 in good health and CMV-seronegative.

The CDR3, as DNA: TGCGCCAGCAGCGCTTTTGGCGGGGGGGCAAGCACAGATACGCAGTATTTT. It translates to CASSAFGGGASTDTQYF. This chain joins TRBV4-3 and TRBJ2-3; 9 nucleotides line up with TRBD2. Trimming removed 5 bases from V and 0 bases from J; junction bases left unmatched: 9. The germline V gene encodes CDR1 LGHNA and CDR2 YSLEER. This CDR3 is 17 amino acids long.